The 2 T cell receptor beta chains listed next were all sequenced from one sample in a study of vaccination and CD4 T cells after COVID-19. For these TCRs, the target antigens are not known. Oncomine TCR Beta short-read sequencing was applied to DNA from cultured CD4+ T cells. TCRdb processed the PCR reads anew with MiXCR; each CDR3 protein has one entry. The sample carries fewer than 16,000 distinct CDR3 sequences, under 60% recorded once. The sample's treatment: approximately 9-day PBMC culture with coronavirus spike peptide pools or control peptides (ViraFEST assay). Material for sequencing was CD4+ T cells from blood, cultured in vitro. Every receptor here comes from a human donor who had recovered from COVID-19.

The CDR3 sequence: CASSSLGQGKIYEQYF. The CDR3 bases are TGTGCCAGCAGCTCGCTGGGACAGGGGAAAATCTACGAGCAGTACTTC. The chain couples TRBV7-9 to TRBJ2-7; 10 positions agree with TRBD1. The length of the CDR3 is 16 residues. In germline, CDR1 is SEHNR, CDR2 FQNEAQ (reference sequence). V lost 4 bases, J lost 3 bases, and 9 bases stayed unmatched. The variable domain in full, with the rest retrieved from reference TRBV7-9 and TRBJ2-7, is DTGVSQNPRHKITKRGQNVTFRCDPISEHNRLYWYRQTLGQGPEFLTYFQNEAQLEKSRLLSDRFSAERPKGSFSTLEIQRTEQGDSAMYLCASSSLGQGKIYEQYFGPGTRLTVT.

The chain combines TRBV11-3 with TRBJ2-3; tentatively, D is TRBD1 (5 bases). V lost 1 base, J lost 7 bases, and 12 bases lay in between. The germline CDR1 and CDR2 sequences are SGHNT and YENEEA. This CDR3 contains 14 residues. The CDR3 spells CASSLVAGSNTQYF. For the CDR3, the DNA is TGTGCCAGCAGCTTAGTGGCAGGGTCAAATACGCAGTATTTT.